This T cell receptor beta chain was recovered during a study of a mutant IDH1 vaccine in newly diagnosed glioma. As for this clone: Its cognate antigen is unknown.

Germline assignment: CDR1 DFQATT and CDR2 SNEGSKA (reference sequence). Trimming removed 4 bases at V and 8 bases at J, with 5 bases between. The CDR3 sequence is 9 residues long. Time point defined: week 11, during vaccination. Topical imiquimod was applied with each vaccine dose, which held 300 ug of mutant IDH1 20-mer peptide. Data came from immunoSEQ multiplex PCR; TCRdb stores just in-frame clones and leaves some out. The sample holds around 20,000 clones, about 90% seen once. The source of this sequence is a woman aged 40 to 50 with glioma. The chain uses TRBV20-1 and TRBJ1-1; D ambiguous. Sequences were derived from PBMCs, sampled from a glioma patient whose treatment included an IDH1 peptide vaccine. CDR3 sequence (DNA): TGCAGTGCTATGGAAGAAGCTTTCTTT. This encodes CSAMEEAFF.